Shown below are 26 T cell receptor beta chains from a single sample sequenced in a study of T cell repertoires in cytomegalovirus infection. TCRdb used MiXCR to reprocess the reads, holding one entry per CDR3 protein. This table holds approximately 350,000 distinct CDR3 sequences, 34% found once. These receptors' antigens are unknown. The input for sequencing was cultured PBMCs, taken from culture after CMV antigen stimulation. The receptors stem from a human donor in good health (CMV status not recorded). Some clones in this sample may be carry-over from other donors' samples.

This clonotype was seen ten or more times. The J gene is TRBJ1-1, the V gene TRBV6-2 or TRBV6-3, with a tentative D call TRBD1 (6 bases). In germline, CDR1 is MNHEY, CDR2 SVGEGT. Trimming stripped 0 bases from V and 1 base from J, with 15 bases between. The CDR3 contains 17 residues. The CDR3 here is CASSYSSSTGTNTEAFF. The DNA of the CDR3 is TGTGCCAGCAGTTACTCGAGTTCCACAGGGACGAACACTGAAGCTTTCTTT.

The chain is built from TRBV6-2 or TRBV6-3 and TRBJ2-1, with 8 nucleotides matching TRBD2. The germline V gene has CDR1 MNHEY and CDR2 SVGEGT. The CDR3 consists of 15 residues. V trimming: 7 bases; J trimming: 6 bases; junction bases outside the gene matches: 11. CDR3 loop: CASKIPGLGTNEQFF. DNA for the CDR3: TGTGCCAGCAAAATACCGGGACTAGGGACCAATGAGCAGTTCTTC.

This clonotype was seen at least ten times. The chain recombines TRBV7-2 with TRBJ1-1, with D unresolved. Per the germline V gene, CDR1 is SGHTA and CDR2 is FQGNSA. Trimming shortened V by 5 bases and J by 0 bases, and 16 bases separated the two germline ends. The CDR3 spans 16 residues. The CDR3 protein is CASSRLLPSMNTEAFF. The CDR3 coding sequence is TGTGCCAGCAGCCGCCTTCTCCCCTCGATGAACACTGAAGCTTTCTTT.

The chain has TRBV5-1 and TRBJ2-7, with a possible D match to TRBD2 (6 bases). Trimming stripped 7 bases from V and 0 bases from J, with 14 bases between. Per the germline V gene, CDR1 is SGHRS and CDR2 is YFSETQ. CDR3 length equals 14 residues. The CDR3 loop is CASRRESLSYEQYF. The CDR3 coding sequence is TGCGCCAGCCGGAGGGAAAGCCTCTCCTACGAGCAGTACTTC. Full variable domain (remainder filled in from reference TRBV5-1 and TRBJ2-7): KAGVTQTPRYLIKTRGQQVTLSCSPISGHRSVSWYQQTPGQGLQFLFEYFSETQRNKGNFPGRFSGRQFSNSRSEMNVSTLELGDSALYLCASRRESLSYEQYFGPGTRLTVT.

The genes are TRBV9 and TRBJ2-2; no clear D gene. Germline CDR1 and CDR2: SGDLS and YYNGEE. Trimming pared 4 bases from V and 4 bases from J, leaving 17 bases between. CDR3 length: 16 residues. The CDR3 region is CASSSEVRRPTGELFF. The DNA for the CDR3 is TGTGCCAGCAGCTCAGAGGTGCGGAGACCCACCGGGGAGCTGTTTTTT.

The V gene is TRBV20-1, the J gene TRBJ2-1, with 12 positions matching TRBD2. The germline V gene encodes CDR1 DFQATT and CDR2 SNEGSKA (reference sequence). The CDR3 covers 14 residues. V gave up 5 bases and J gave up 12 bases; unmatched junction bases: 11. The CDR3 DNA follows: TGCAGTGCTGCTAGCGGGAGGGCCCCACAGGGGCAGTTCTTC. This translates into CSAASGRAPQGQFF.

The chain joins TRBV2 to TRBJ2-1; D remains ambiguous. CDR3 length: 11 amino acids. The germline V gene encodes CDR1 SNHLY and CDR2 FYNNEI. Trimming shortened V by 4 bases and J by 10 bases, and 8 bases separated the two germline ends. The CDR3 spells CASSVKIEQFF. The DNA of the CDR3 is TGTGCCAGCAGTGTGAAGATCGAGCAGTTCTTC.

The table lists this clonotype with a few counts. The CDR3 DNA is TGTGCCAGCAGCTCTAGGGGGAGATACGAGCAGTACTTC. This codes for CASSSRGRYEQYF. The chain joins TRBV7-9 to TRBJ2-7; weak D call: TRBD1 (6 bases). This CDR3 has 13 amino acids. Germline V lookup: CDR1 SEHNR, CDR2 FQNEAQ (reference sequence). V gave up 4 bases and J gave up 4 bases, with 11 bases separating them.

The J gene is TRBJ2-3, the V gene TRBV7-3; D not resolved. The CDR3 runs to 14 residues. The ends were cut back, 2 bases at V and 5 bases at J, with 11 bases in the middle. From germline, CDR1 is SGHTA and CDR2 FQGTGA. The CDR3 protein is CASSLDQGGDTQYF. CDR3 in DNA: TGTGCCAGCAGCTTAGACCAAGGCGGAGATACGCAGTATTTT.

The V gene is TRBV27, the J gene TRBJ2-7, with D perhaps TRBD1 or TRBD2 (5 bases each). Germline V gene lookup returns CDR1 MNHEY and CDR2 SMNVEV (reference sequence). V gave up 5 bases and J gave up 2 bases, with 16 bases separating them. CDR3 length equals 15 residues. The CDR3 protein is CASSPAGTIAYEQYF. CDR3 nucleotides: TGTGCCAGCAGTCCCGCCGGGACCATCGCCTACGAGCAGTACTTC.

The CDR3 coding sequence is TGTGCCAGCAGAAAAGGGGGGAAGAACACCGGGGAGCTGTTTTTT. Amino acids: CASRKGGKNTGELFF. The V and J genes are TRBV7-2 and TRBJ2-2; D tentatively fits TRBD1 or TRBD2 (6 bases each). This CDR3 comprises 15 residues. V was cut by 6 bases and J by 1 base, with 12 bases left in between. Germline CDR1 reads SGHTA; CDR2 reads FQGNSA.

This clonotype was detected a few times. This chain uses TRBV4-2 with TRBJ2-7; 14 bases agree with TRBD2. Germline V CDR1 and CDR2: LGHNA, YNFKEQ. V was clipped by 4 bases and J by 0 bases; unmatched bases: 8. This CDR3 spans 18 amino acids. The CDR3 reads CASSRIGLAGGSSYEQYF. The CDR3 DNA sequence: TGTGCCAGCAGCCGCATAGGACTAGCGGGAGGCTCCTCCTACGAGCAGTACTTC.

With respect to this clonotype: This may be a read error, as it is one base from a much larger clone. The CDR3 region is CASSLAGYYNEQFF. CDR3 bases: TGTGCCAGCAGCTTAGCGGGATACTACAATGAGCAGTTCTTC. V usage is TRBV7-9 and J usage is TRBJ2-1, with unresolved D. The CDR3 has 14 amino acids. Per the germline V gene, CDR1 is SEHNR and CDR2 is FQNEAQ (reference sequence). Trimming cost V 0 bases and J 3 bases, with 6 bases left between them.

The chain has TRBV7-1 and TRBJ1-1; D is ambiguous. TRBV7-1 is sorted into the ORF group, with uncertain function. V was shortened by 5 bases and J by 4 bases, with 17 bases between the two germline ends. CDR3 length: 15 residues. Here the CDR3 DNA reads TGTGCCAGCAGCAATGATCTTTGGATAGGCACTGAAGCTTTCTTT. Translation gives CASSNDLWIGTEAFF.

The rearrangement joins TRBV25-1 to TRBJ2-7; D perhaps matches TRBD2 (5 bases). The CDR3 runs to 13 residues. CDR1 and CDR2 from the germline V gene are MGHDK and SYGVNS. V gave up 4 bases and J gave up 3 bases, with 10 bases separating them. The CDR3 DNA reads TGTGCCAGCAGTGTAAATAGCGTCTACGAGCAGTACTTC. Translating it yields CASSVNSVYEQYF.

This clonotype appeared once. The V call is TRBV13, the J call TRBJ2-1; the match to TRBD1 covers 7 bases. V was clipped by 5 bases and J by 4 bases; unmatched bases: 8. Germline CDR1 PRHDT, CDR2 FYEKMQ (reference sequence). The CDR3 runs to 15 residues. CDR3 nucleotide sequence: TGTGCCAGCAGCACGGACAGGAGTAGATACAATGAGCAGTTCTTC. As protein: CASSTDRSRYNEQFF. Drawing the rest from reference TRBV13 and TRBJ2-1, the complete variable domain is AAGVIQSPRHLIKEKRETATLKCYPIPRHDTVYWYQQGPGQDPQFLISFYEKMQSDKGSIPDRFSAQQFSDYHSELNMSSLELGDSALYFCASSTDRSRYNEQFFGPGTRLTVL.

This clonotype was seen more than once but under ten times. The chain combines TRBV18 with TRBJ2-7; D call uncertain. CDR1 and CDR2 from the germline V gene are KGHSH and LQKENI. Between the trimmed V and J ends, which lost 0 bases and 4 bases, there was a span of 7 bases. The CDR3 is 13 residues long. CDR3 sequence reads: CASSPPVGYEQYF. The CDR3 DNA sequence: TGTGCCAGCTCACCACCGGTGGGGTACGAGCAGTACTTC. Looking up the rest from reference TRBV18 and TRBJ2-7 gives the full variable domain: NAGVMQNPRHLVRRRGQEARLRCSPMKGHSHVYWYRQLPEEGLKFMVYLQKENIIDESGMPKERFSAEFPKEGPSILRIQQVVRGDSAAYFCASSPPVGYEQYFGPGTRLTVT.

The chain combines TRBV7-9 with TRBJ2-2; the match to TRBD2 covers 8 bases. The V gene's germline CDR1 is SEHNR and CDR2 FQNEAQ (reference sequence). V lost 7 bases to trimming and J lost 6 bases; unmatched junction nucleotides: 7. The CDR3 runs 14 residues. This CDR3 is CASKLAELAGELFF. The CDR3 DNA follows: TGTGCCAGCAAACTAGCGGAGCTGGCCGGGGAGCTGTTTTTT. The whole variable domain, filled in from reference TRBV7-9 and TRBJ2-2, reads DTGVSQNPRHKITKRGQNVTFRCDPISEHNRLYWYRQTLGQGPEFLTYFQNEAQLEKSRLLSDRFSAERPKGSFSTLEIQRTEQGDSAMYLCASKLAELAGELFFGEGSRLTVL.

The chain links TRBV28 to TRBJ2-3; D gene uncertain. The germline gives CDR1 MDHEN, CDR2 SYDVKM. With 7 bases removed from V and 3 bases from J, the gap between germline ends came to 5 bases. CDR3 length: 11 residues. The CDR3 region has the DNA TGTGCCAGCAAGGGTACAGATACGCAGTATTTT. Translating it yields CASKGTDTQYF.

There are many counts of this clonotype. The chain is built from TRBV2 and TRBJ1-5; tentative D call: TRBD1 (5 bases). Germline V gene data show CDR1 as SNHLY and CDR2 as FYNNEI. The CDR3 is 15 residues long. V was cut by 4 bases and J by 4 bases, with 14 bases left in between. CDR3 bases: TGTGCCAGCAGTGGCCTGGGGGGAACGAATCAGCCCCAGCATTTT. Its translation: CASSGLGGTNQPQHF.

This chain uses TRBV5-8 with TRBJ1-1; D might be TRBD1 (5 bases). Germline lookup yields CDR1 SGHTS and CDR2 YDEGEE. The CDR3 spans 13 residues. Trimming shortened V by 4 bases and J by 7 bases, and 14 bases separated the two germline ends. The CDR3 region has the DNA TGTGCCAGCAGCCCGAGGAGTAGGGGTGAAGCTTTCTTT. This encodes CASSPRSRGEAFF.

The V gene is TRBV20-1, the J gene TRBJ2-5; 9 bases match TRBD2. This CDR3 has 14 amino acids. After removal of 5 bases from V and 8 bases from J, the junction contained 12 bases not matched to a gene. Germline lookup yields CDR1 DFQATT and CDR2 SNEGSKA (reference sequence). In nucleotides, the CDR3 is TGCAGTGCTGGCCGCGGTAGCGGGAGTGATACCCAGTACTTC. Residues: CSAGRGSGSDTQYF.

There are a few counts of this clonotype. The genes are TRBV7-8 and TRBJ1-4; D possibly corresponds to TRBD1 (6 bases). Germline V gene lookup returns CDR1 SGHVS and CDR2 FQNEAQ. This CDR3 comprises 14 residues. Trimming shortened V by 1 base and J by 8 bases, and 11 bases separated the two germline ends. Written as DNA, the CDR3 is TGTGCCAGCAGCTTAGGGGGGCGATCGGAAAAACTGTTTTTT. Its translation is CASSLGGRSEKLFF.

V and J are TRBV6-2 or TRBV6-3 and TRBJ2-7, with no clear D. The V end lost 2 bases, the J end lost 2 bases, and 13 bases lay between the germline ends. Germline V lookup: CDR1 MNHEY, CDR2 SVGEGT. The CDR3 runs to 15 residues. The CDR3 DNA follows: TGTGCCAGCAGTTACAGCTGGTCAGAGGCCTACGAGCAGTACTTC. Translated, it gives CASSYSWSEAYEQYF.

This clonotype was seen more than once but under ten times. The chain has TRBV5-8 and TRBJ2-5; 8 nucleotides agree with TRBD2. The germline V gene encodes CDR1 SGHTS and CDR2 YDEGEE. V was pared by 1 base and J by 5 bases, with 7 bases of the junction left unmatched. The CDR3 sequence is 15 residues long. This chain's CDR3 is CASSLFRGGTETQYF. The CDR3 nucleotides read TGTGCCAGCAGCTTGTTCCGGGGGGGAACGGAGACCCAGTACTTC.

The chain is built from TRBV30 and TRBJ1-5; unclear D gene. This CDR3 has 12 residues. Germline lookup yields CDR1 GTSNPN and CDR2 SVGIG (reference sequence). V lost 2 bases and J lost 3, with 5 bases in between. In DNA, the CDR3 is TGTGCCTGGAGTCCTAACAATCAGCCCCAGCATTTT. Its translation is CAWSPNNQPQHF.